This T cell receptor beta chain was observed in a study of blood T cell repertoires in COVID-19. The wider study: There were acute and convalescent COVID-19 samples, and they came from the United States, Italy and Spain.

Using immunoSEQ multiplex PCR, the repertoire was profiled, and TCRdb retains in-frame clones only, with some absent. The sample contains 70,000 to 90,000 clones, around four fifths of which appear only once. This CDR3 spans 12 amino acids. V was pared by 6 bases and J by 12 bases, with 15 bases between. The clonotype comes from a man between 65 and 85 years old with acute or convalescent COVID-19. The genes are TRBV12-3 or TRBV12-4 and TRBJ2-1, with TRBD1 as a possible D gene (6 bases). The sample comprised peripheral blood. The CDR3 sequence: CASSFNRVGQFF. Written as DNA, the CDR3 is TGTGCCAGCAGCTTTAACAGGGTCGGGCAGTTCTTC.